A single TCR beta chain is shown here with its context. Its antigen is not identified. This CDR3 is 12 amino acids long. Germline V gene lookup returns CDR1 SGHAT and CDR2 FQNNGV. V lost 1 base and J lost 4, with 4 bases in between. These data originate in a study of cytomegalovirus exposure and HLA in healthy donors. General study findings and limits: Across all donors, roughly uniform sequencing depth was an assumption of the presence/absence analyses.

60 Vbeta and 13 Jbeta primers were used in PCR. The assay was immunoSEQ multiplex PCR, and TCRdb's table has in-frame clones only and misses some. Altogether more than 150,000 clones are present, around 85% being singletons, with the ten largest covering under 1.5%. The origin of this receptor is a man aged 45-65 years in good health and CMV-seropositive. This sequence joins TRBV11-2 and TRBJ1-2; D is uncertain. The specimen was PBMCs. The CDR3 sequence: CASSLAVYGYTF. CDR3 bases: TGTGCCAGCAGCTTAGCTGTCTATGGCTACACCTTC.